This T cell receptor (beta chain) was identified in a study of lymphopenia after photon versus proton radiotherapy (dated by TCRdb to about 2019). About the study as a whole: Photon and proton radiation therapy were compared by the study for their immunological effects in patients with gastrointestinal tumors who developed high-grade lymphopenia. A cohort of around 21 patients with gastrointestinal tumors who received either photon or proton therapy and subsequently developed lymphopenia was included. The goal of the study was to describe how the two radiation modalities differ in their effects on the immune system. Findings and caveats that apply to the study as a whole: The survival association was examined only in patients who died, and the authors described better survival with proton therapy as a possibility, not as a demonstrated result. Relative stability during treatment was observed in proton-treated patients, whereas loss of naive T cells and TCR diversity and gain of effector/memory populations were observed in photon-treated patients. Among patients across the cohort who died, overall survival time showed an inverse correlation with a larger post-nadir drop in TCR diversity. Once the lymphocyte count had reached its nadir, the repertoires of photon-treated patients showed oligoclonal expansion, particularly of CD8+ Temra cells, and this expansion drove the decline in diversity.

The CDR3 covers 13 residues, taking in both the cysteine and the phenylalanine. Only CDR3 DNA is held: 39 bases, read in frame from base 1. At the junction V is shortened by 7 bases and J by 3 bases, with 12 bases in between. From a lookup of the germline V gene, CDR1 and CDR2 are MNHEY and SVGAGI. About this clone: Its antigen is currently not known. Nothing much larger sits one base from this clone, and base qualities are not available.

Libraries were constructed by the immunoSEQ multiplex PCR assay. Alongside multiparametric flow cytometry, deep sequencing of rearranged TCR beta loci was used to profile the T cell repertoires. In its TCRdb copy, this immuneACCESS table keeps in-frame sequences only and misses some clones. Where compared with another copy, unresolved V genes explain less than half of these, and the others have no known cause. Here the sample has 65,000 or so clones; roughly nine tenths occur a single time. Over 10% of the sample rests with the top ten. The origin of this receptor is an elderly man with esophageal cancer. The sample consisted of peripheral blood, taken from a patient treated with proton-based radiotherapy. The rearrangement combines TRBV6-5 with TRBJ1-1, and possibly TRBD1, on 6 matching bases. The DNA sequence reads TGTGCCAGCACCTACAGGGCCTACACTGAAGCTTTCTTT. This translates into CASTYRAYTEAFF.